This T cell receptor (beta chain) was documented in a study of graft-versus-host responses after intestinal transplantation. Points from the study as a whole: Where graft-donor T cell macrochimerism was present, patients had high graft-versus-host to host-versus-graft clonal ratios in allografts.

After removal of 5 bases from V and 0 bases from J, the junction contained 6 bases not matched to a gene. There are 15 residues in the CDR3. Germline V gives CDR1 SGHVS, CDR2 FQNEAQ. Sequenced by immunoSEQ multiplex PCR; TCRdb stores in-frame clones only, minus some. The sample has roughly 64,000 clones; 90% to 95% are singletons. This clone was recorded only once. Its antigen is not identified. This specimen was unstimulated CD8+ T cells sorted from spleen or lymph node cells, taken before transplant. The chain employs TRBV7-8 and TRBJ1-1; TRBD1 agrees at 7 bases. The sequence was obtained from a human donor who was the organ donor for an intestinal transplant. The chain's CDR3 is CASSPMGQLNTEAFF. In DNA, the CDR3 is TGTGCCAGCAGCCCGATGGGACAGTTGAACACTGAAGCTTTCTTT.